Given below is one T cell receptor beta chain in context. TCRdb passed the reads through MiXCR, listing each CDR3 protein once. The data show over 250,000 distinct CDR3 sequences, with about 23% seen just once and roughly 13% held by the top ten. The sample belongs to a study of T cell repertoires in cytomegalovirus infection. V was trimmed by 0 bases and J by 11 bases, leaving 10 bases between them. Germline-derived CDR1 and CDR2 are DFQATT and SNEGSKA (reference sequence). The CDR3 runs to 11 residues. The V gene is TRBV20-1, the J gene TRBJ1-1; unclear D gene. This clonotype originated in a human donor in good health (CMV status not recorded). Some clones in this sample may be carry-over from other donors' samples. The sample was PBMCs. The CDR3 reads CSAREGPTAFF. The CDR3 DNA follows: TGCAGTGCTAGAGAAGGTCCGACCGCTTTCTTT.